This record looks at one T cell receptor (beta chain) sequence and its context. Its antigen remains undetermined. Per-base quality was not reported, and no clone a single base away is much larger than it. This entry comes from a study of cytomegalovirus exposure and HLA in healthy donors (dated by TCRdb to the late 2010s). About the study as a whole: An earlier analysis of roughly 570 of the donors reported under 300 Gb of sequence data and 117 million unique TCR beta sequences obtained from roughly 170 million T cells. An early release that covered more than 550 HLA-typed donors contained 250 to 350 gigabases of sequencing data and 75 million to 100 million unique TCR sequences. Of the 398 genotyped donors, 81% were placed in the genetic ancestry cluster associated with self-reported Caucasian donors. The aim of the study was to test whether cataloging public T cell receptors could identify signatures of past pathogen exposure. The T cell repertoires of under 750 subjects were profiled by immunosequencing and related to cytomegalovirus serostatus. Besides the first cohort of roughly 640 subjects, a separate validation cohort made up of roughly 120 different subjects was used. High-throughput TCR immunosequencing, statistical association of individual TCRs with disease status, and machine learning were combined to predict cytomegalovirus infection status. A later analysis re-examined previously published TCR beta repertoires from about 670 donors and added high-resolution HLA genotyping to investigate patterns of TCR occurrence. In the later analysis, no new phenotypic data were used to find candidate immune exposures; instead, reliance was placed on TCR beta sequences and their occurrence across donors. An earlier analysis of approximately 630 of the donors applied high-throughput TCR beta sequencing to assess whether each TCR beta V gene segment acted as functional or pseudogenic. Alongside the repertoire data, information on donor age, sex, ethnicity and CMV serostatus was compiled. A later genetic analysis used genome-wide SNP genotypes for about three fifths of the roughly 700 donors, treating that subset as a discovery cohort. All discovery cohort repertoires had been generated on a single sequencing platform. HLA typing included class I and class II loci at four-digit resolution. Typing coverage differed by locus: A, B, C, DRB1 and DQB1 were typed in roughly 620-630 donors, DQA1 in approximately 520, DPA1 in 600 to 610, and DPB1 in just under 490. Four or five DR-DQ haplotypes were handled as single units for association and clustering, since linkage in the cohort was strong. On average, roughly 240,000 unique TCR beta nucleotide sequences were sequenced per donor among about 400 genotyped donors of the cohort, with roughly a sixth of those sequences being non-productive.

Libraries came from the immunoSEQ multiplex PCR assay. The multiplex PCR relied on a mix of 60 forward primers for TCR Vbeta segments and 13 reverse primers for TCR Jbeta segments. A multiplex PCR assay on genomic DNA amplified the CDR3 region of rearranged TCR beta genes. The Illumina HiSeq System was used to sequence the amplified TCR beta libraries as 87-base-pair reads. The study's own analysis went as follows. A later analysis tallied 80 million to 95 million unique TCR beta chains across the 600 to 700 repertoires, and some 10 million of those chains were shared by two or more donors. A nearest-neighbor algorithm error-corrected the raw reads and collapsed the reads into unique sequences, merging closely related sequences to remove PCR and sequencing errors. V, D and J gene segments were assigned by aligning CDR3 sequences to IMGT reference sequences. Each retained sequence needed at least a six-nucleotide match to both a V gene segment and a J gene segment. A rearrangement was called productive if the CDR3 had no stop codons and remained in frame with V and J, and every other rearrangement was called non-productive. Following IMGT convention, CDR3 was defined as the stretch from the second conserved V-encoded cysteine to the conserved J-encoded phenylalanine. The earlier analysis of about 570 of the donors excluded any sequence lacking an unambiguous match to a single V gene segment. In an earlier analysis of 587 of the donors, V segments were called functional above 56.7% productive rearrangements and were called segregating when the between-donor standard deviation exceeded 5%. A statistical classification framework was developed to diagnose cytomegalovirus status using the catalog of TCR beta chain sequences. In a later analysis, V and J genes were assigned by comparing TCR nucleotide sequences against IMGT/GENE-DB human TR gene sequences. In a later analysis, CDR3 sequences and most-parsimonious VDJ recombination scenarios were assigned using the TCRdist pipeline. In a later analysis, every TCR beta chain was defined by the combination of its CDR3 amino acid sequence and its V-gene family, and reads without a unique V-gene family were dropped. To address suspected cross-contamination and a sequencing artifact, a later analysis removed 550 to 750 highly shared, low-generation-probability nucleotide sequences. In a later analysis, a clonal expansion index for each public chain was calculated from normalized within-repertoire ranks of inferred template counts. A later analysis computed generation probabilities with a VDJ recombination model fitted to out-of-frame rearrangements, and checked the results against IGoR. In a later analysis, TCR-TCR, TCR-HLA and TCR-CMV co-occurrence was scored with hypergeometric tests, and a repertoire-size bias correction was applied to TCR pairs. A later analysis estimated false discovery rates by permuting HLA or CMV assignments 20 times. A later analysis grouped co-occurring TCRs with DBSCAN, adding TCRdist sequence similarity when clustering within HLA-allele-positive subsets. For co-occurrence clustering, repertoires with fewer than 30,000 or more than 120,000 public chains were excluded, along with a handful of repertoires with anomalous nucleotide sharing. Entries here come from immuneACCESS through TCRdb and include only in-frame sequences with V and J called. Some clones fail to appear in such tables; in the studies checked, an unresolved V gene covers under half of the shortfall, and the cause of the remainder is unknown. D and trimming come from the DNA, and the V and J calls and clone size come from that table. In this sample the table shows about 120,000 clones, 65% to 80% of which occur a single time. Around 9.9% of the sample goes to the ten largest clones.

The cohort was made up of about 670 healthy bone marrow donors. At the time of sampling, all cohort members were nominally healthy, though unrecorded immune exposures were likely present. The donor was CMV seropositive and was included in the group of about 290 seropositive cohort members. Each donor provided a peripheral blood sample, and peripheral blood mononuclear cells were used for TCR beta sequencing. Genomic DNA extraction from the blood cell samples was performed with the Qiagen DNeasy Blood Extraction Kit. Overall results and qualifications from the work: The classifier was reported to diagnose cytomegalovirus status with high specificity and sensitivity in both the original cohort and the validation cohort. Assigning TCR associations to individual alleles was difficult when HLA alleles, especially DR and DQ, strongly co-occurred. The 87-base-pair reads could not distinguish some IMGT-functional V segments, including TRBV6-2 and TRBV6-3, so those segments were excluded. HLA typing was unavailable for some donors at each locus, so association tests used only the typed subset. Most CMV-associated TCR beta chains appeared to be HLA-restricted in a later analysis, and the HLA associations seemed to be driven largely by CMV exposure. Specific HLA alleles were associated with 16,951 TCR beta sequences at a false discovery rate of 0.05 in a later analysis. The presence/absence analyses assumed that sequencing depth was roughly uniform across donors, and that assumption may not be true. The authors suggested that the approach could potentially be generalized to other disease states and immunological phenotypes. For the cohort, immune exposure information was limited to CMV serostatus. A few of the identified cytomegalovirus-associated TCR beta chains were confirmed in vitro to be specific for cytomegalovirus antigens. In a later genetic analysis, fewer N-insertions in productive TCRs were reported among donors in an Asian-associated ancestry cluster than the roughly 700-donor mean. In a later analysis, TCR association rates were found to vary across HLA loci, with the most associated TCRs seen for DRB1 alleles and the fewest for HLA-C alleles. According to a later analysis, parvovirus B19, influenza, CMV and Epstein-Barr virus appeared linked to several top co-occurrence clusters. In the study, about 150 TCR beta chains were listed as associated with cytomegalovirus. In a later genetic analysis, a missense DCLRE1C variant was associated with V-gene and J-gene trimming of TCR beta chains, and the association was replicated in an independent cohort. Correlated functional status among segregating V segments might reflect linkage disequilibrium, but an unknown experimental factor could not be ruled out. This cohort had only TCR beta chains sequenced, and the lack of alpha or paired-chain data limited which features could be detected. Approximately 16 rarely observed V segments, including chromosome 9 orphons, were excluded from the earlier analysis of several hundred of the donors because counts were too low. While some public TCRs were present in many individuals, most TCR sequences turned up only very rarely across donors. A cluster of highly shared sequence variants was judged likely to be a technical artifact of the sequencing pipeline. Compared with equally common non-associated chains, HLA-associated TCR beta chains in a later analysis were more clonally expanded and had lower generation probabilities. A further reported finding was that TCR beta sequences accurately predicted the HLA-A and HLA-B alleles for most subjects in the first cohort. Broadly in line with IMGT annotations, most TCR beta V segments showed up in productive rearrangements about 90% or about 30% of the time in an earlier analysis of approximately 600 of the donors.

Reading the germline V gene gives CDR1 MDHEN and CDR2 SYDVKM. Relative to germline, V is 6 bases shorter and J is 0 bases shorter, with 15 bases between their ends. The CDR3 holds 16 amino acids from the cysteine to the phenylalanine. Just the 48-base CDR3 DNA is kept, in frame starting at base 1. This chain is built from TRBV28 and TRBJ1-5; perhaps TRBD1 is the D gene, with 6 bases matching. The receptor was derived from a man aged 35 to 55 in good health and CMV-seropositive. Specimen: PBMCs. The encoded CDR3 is CASSYRASYSNQPQHF. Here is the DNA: TGTGCCAGCAGCTACAGGGCTAGCTATAGCAATCAGCCCCAGCATTTT.